A selection of T cell receptor beta chains follows, all from one sample in a study of shared clonotypes between healthy human individuals. Profiling relied on immunoSEQ multiplex PCR, and the TCRdb table lists in-frame clones only, not all of them. The sample lists some 240,000 clones; 65% were seen once. Material for sequencing was memory CD4+ T cells sorted from blood. The receptors come from a man aged 25-40 years in good health. The CDR3 runs from the conserved cysteine through the conserved F or W. A D gene is named only where the DNA matches it firmly. Only some rows state a clone size, as once, few, many or a class for expanded clones.

- TRBJ2-7 - TRBV18 TGTGCCAGCTCACCAGGGGGGCGGGGCAGCGGGAAAAACAACGAGCAGTACTTC CASSPGGRGSGKNNEQYF
- TRBJ1-3 few TRBV18 TGTGCCAGCTCACCACCGGGGGGCCCTGGAAACACCATATATTTT CASSPPGGPGNTIYF
TRBD1 TRBJ1-5 - TRBV18 TGTGCCAGCTCACCGACAGGGAATCAGCCCCAGCATTTT CASSPTGNQPQHF
TRBD1 TRBJ1-2 - TRBV11-2 TGTGCCAGCAGCTCCCGGGACAGGGCCCTCGGGGGTGGCTACACCTTC CASSSRDRALGGGYTF
- TRBJ1-4 - TRBV5-4 TGTGCCAGCAGCTCCGGACAGTTTTCCGAAAAACTGTTTTTT CASSSGQFSEKLFF
TRBD1 TRBJ2-7 many TRBV2 TGTGCCATCCTTGGGACAGGGCCCTCCTACGAGCAGTACTTC CAILGTGPSYEQYF
- TRBJ2-3 - TRBV11-2 TGTGCCAGCAGCTATGGGGATACGCAGTATTTT CASSYGDTQYF
- TRBJ2-3 few TRBV5-1 TGCGCCAGCAGCCGAACCGGGGCCACAGATACGCAGTATTTT CASSRTGATDTQYF
TRBD1 TRBJ2-2 - TRBV10-3 TGTGCCATCATCAATCAGGGGGCCGGGGAGCTGTTTTTT CAIINQGAGELFF
TRBD2 TRBJ2-1 once TRBV11-3 TGTGCCAGCAGCTTAGGGACCGGGAGGGCCGATGAGCAGTTCTTC CASSLGTGRADEQFF
- TRBJ1-2 - TRBV7-9 TGTGCCAGCAGCTTCCTTACGGGGGGCTACACCTTC CASSFLTGGYTF
- TRBJ2-6 - TRBV18 TGTGCCAGCTCCATGGCCAATACCGGCTCTGGGGCCAACGTCCTGACTTTC CASSMANTGSGANVLTF
TRBD1 TRBJ2-3 - TRBV11-2 TGTGCCAGCAGCACCAGGACAGGGGGTTTCACAGATACGCAGTATTTT CASSTRTGGFTDTQYF
- TRBJ2-5 - TRBV15 TGTGCCACCAGCAGAGAGTCTGGGCAGCAAGAGACCCAGTACTTC CATSRESGQQETQYF
- TRBJ1-1 - TRBV7-3 TGTGCCAGCAGCTTAAGTTTGGCGAACACTGAAGCTTTCTTT CASSLSLANTEAFF
- TRBJ2-1 - TRBV5-1 TGCGCCAGCAGCCCTGACGTCTACAATGAGCAGTTCTTC CASSPDVYNEQFF
- TRBJ2-2 - TRBV9 TGTGCCAGCAGAGCCAGGGGGAACACCGGGGAGCTGTTTTTT CASRARGNTGELFF
TRBD1 TRBJ2-7 - TRBV19 TGTGCCAGTAGTCCGAGGACAGGCGGCTATAACGAGCAGTACTTC CASSPRTGGYNEQYF
- TRBJ2-3 - TRBV6-4 TGTGCCAGCAGTGCAGCGGGTGGCACAGATACGCAGTATTTT CASSAAGGTDTQYF
- TRBJ2-1 - TRBV18 TGTGCCAGCTCCTCGGGGGCCCTCAGCTCCTACAATGAGCAGTTCTTC CASSSGALSSYNEQFF
- TRBJ2-5 - TRBV2 TGTGCCAGCAGGAGCAGGGGTACCGAGACCCAGTACTTC CASRSRGTETQYF
- TRBJ2-2 - TRBV20-1 TGCAGTGCTCGGGACACCGGGGAGCTGTTTTTT CSARDTGELFF
- TRBJ2-2 - TRBV11-2 TGTGCCAGCAGCTTAGCCGGGGGGGAGCTGTTTTTT CASSLAGGELFF
TRBD1 TRBJ2-3 - TRBV9 TGTGCCAGCAGCGAACTCCGGGACAGCCACACCACAGATACGCAGTATTTT CASSELRDSHTTDTQYF
TRBD1 TRBJ2-7 few TRBV6-5 TGTGCCAGCAGTGCGACAGGGCAGCACAGCGAGCAGTACTTC CASSATGQHSEQYF
- TRBJ2-3 - TRBV7-7 TGTGCCAGCAGCCCCGGGGGCTCTCTGAGCGCAGATACGCAGTATTTT CASSPGGSLSADTQYF
- TRBJ2-3 - TRBV19 TGTGCCAGTAGCTTGAAATTTTCTAGCACAGATACGCAGTATTTT CASSLKFSSTDTQYF
- TRBJ1-2 few TRBV6-5 TGTGCCAGCAGTATTGCGGCAGGTTATGGCTACACCTTC CASSIAAGYGYTF
- TRBJ2-5 - TRBV5-8 TGTGCCAGCAGCTTGAGAGAGACCCAGTACTTC CASSLRETQYF
- TRBJ2-5 - TRBV28 TGTGCCAGCAGGGTTCACATCTTAGGAGAGACCCAGTACTTC CASRVHILGETQYF
TRBD2 TRBJ2-1 - TRBV7-2 TGTGCCAGCAGCTTAGCATCAACTAGCGGCTCCTACAATGAGCAGTTCTTC CASSLASTSGSYNEQFF
TRBD2 TRBJ2-1 - TRBV5-1 TGCGCCAGCAGCTTGGGGGAACTAGCGGGAGGCCGCAATGAGCAGTTCTTC CASSLGELAGGRNEQFF
- TRBJ2-7 - TRBV5-6 TGTGCCAGCAGCTTCGTTTACAGCCACGAGCAGTACTTC CASSFVYSHEQYF
- TRBJ2-1 - TRBV18 TGTGCCAGCTCACCACGGACATTGTCAGGTGAGCAGTTCTTC CASSPRTLSGEQFF
- TRBJ2-1 - TRBV7-3 TGTGCCAGCAGCTTAGCAGAATACAATGAGCAGTTCTTC CASSLAEYNEQFF
- TRBJ2-7 - TRBV28 TGTGCCAGCAGTTCTACGACAGGTTTGGCCTACGAGCAGTACTTC CASSSTTGLAYEQYF
- TRBJ1-1 - TRBV7-2 TGTGCCAGCAGGCAGGTCGGGGGGAACACTGAAGCTTTCTTT CASRQVGGNTEAFF
TRBD1 TRBJ1-2 - TRBV18 TGTGCCAGCTCACCACCGACAGGGATAACTTACAATGGCTACACCTTC CASSPPTGITYNGYTF
- TRBJ1-5 few TRBV6-1 TGTGCCAGCAGTGGTCTGCGGGGGAATCAGCCCCAGCATTTT CASSGLRGNQPQHF
TRBD2 TRBJ2-5 - TRBV6-5 TGTGCCAGCGGGACTAGCAAGACCCAGTACTTC CASGTSKTQYF
TRBD1 TRBJ1-2 many TRBV27 TGTGCCAGCAGTCCCAATCATGGGACAGGGTTTTTTGGCTACACCTTC CASSPNHGTGFFGYTF
TRBD1 TRBJ1-2 - TRBV10-3 TGTGCCATCAGTGAGTCACCCCCCGGACAGGGTGCTGGCTACACCTTC CAISESPPGQGAGYTF
TRBD1 TRBJ2-2 - TRBV5-4 TGTGCCAGCAGCTCGACAGGGGACACCGGGGAGCTGTTTTTT CASSSTGDTGELFF